Listed here are 17 T cell receptor beta chains from one sample, sequenced in a study of cytomegalovirus exposure and HLA in healthy donors. PCR primers comprised 60 Vbeta and 13 Jbeta primers. TCRdb's copy holds only in-frame clones and misses some; the assay was immunoSEQ multiplex PCR. The sample lists about 99,000 clones, around 77% occurring once. Sequencing was done on a sample of PBMCs. These receptors were collected from a middle-aged man in good health and CMV-seronegative.

The chain uses TRBV30 and TRBJ2-3; 11 bases map to TRBD1. Germline V gene lookup returns CDR1 GTSNPN and CDR2 SVGIG (reference sequence). J gave up 3 bases and V 4 bases, and 9 bases lay outside the gene matches. The CDR3 totals 16 residues. The CDR3 DNA follows: TGTGCCTGGACTGAGACGGACAGGGGGCCTACAGATACGCAGTATTTT. It codes for CAWTETDRGPTDTQYF.

V usage is TRBV6-5 and J usage is TRBJ1-6; the D is unclear. Trimming took 5 bases from V and 5 from J, leaving 7 bases between them. The CDR3 runs 13 residues. The germline CDR1 and CDR2 sequences are MNHEY and SVGAGI. The CDR3 sequence is CASSLQDNSPLHF. CDR3 coding DNA: TGTGCCAGCAGTCTCCAGGATAATTCACCCCTCCACTTT.

The rearrangement uses TRBV13 and TRBJ2-5; 12 bases match TRBD2. The CDR3 runs to 16 residues. The ends lost 3 bases at V and 2 bases at J; junction bases unmatched: 4. Germline CDR1 reads PRHDT; CDR2 reads FYEKMQ (reference sequence). CDR3 protein: CASSFRGLAGQETQYF. Written as DNA, the CDR3 is TGTGCCAGCAGCTTTCGAGGACTAGCGGGGCAAGAGACCCAGTACTTC.

The CDR3 region has the DNA TGCGCCAGCGCCTTCACTAGCCGCCGAGGGGTAAACGAGCAGTACTTC. Encoded protein: CASAFTSRRGVNEQYF. This chain uses TRBV5-1 with TRBJ2-7, with D possibly matching TRBD2 (6 bases). This CDR3 has 16 residues. V was shortened by 7 bases and J by 5 bases, with 25 bases between the two germline ends. Germline V gives CDR1 SGHRS, CDR2 YFSETQ.

The chain recombines TRBV6-1 with TRBJ2-1; TRBD2 matches at 10 bases. This CDR3 contains 16 residues. The germline V gene has CDR1 MNHNS and CDR2 SASEGT. V dropped 1 base and J dropped 9; count of bases not matched to a gene: 9. CDR3 amino acids: CASSEVRASGRREQFF. Here the CDR3 DNA reads TGTGCCAGCAGTGAAGTCCGGGCTAGCGGGAGACGTGAGCAGTTCTTC.

The chain couples TRBV28 to TRBJ1-5; 8 bases fit TRBD1. The CDR3 has 14 residues. J was trimmed by 4 bases and V by 5 bases; bases with no gene match: 4. CDR1 is MDHEN and CDR2 is SYDVKM in the germline V gene. The CDR3 protein is CASSPTGANQPQHF. The CDR3, as DNA: TGTGCCAGCAGTCCGACAGGGGCAAATCAGCCCCAGCATTTT.

The gene calls are TRBV2 and TRBJ2-7; TRBD2 might be the D (7 bases). Trimming shortened V by 0 bases and J by 0 bases, and 27 bases separated the two germline ends. The CDR3 extends over 21 amino acids. Germline V CDR1 and CDR2: SNHLY, FYNNEI. As DNA, the CDR3 is TGTGCCAGCAGTGAAGCCCGGTTTTGGGGTGTAGGGGGGGTGAGCTCCTACGAGCAGTACTTC. It yields the protein CASSEARFWGVGGVSSYEQYF.

This clone was detected only once. The genes are TRBV19 and TRBJ2-3; D gene ambiguous. The CDR3 consists of 13 residues. Between the trimmed V and J ends, which lost 11 bases and 2 bases, there was a span of 14 bases. The germline CDR1 and CDR2 sequences are LNHDA and SQIVND (reference sequence). The CDR3 nucleotides are TGTGCCGCTGTAGCAGTCAACACAGATACGCAGTATTTT. Protein product: CAAVAVNTDTQYF.

The rearrangement links TRBV12-5 to TRBJ2-4; a weak D match, TRBD1 (6 bases). Trimming took 7 bases from V and 2 from J, leaving 21 bases between them. CDR1 is LGHNT, CDR2 FRNRAP, per germline. The CDR3 extends over 17 amino acids. The CDR3 spells CASDTGWIGVTKNIQYF. Here the CDR3 DNA reads TGTGCTAGTGATACAGGGTGGATTGGGGTAACCAAAAACATTCAGTACTTC.

The chain has TRBV11-3 and TRBJ2-2; D is perhaps TRBD1 (5 bases). V lost 4 bases, J lost 6 bases, and 6 bases lay in between. CDR3 length equals 12 residues. Germline-derived CDR1 and CDR2 are SGHNT and YENEEA. CDR3 coding DNA: TGTGCCAGCAGCTACAGGTCCGGGGAGCTGTTTTTT. It specifies CASSYRSGELFF. The full variable domain, completed using reference TRBV11-3 and TRBJ2-2, is EAGVVQSPRYKIIEKKQPVAFWCNPISGHNTLYWYLQNLGQGPELLIRYENEEAVDDSQLPKDRFSAERLKGVDSTLKIQPAELGDSAVYLCASSYRSGELFFGEGSRLTVL.

In its sample, this clone was seen once. The chain carries TRBV19 and TRBJ1-2; tentative D call: TRBD1 (6 bases). Trimming removed 6 bases from V and 6 bases from J, with 14 bases in between. The CDR3 is made up of 13 amino acids. Germline CDR1 is LNHDA and CDR2 is SQIVND (reference sequence). CDR3 bases: TGTGCCAGTAGGGCAGGGGCGACCCATGGCTACACCTTC. The encoded protein is CASRAGATHGYTF.

J is TRBJ1-6 and V is TRBV6-1, with D possibly being TRBD1 (5 bases). The CDR3 is made up of 16 amino acids. Trimming pared 3 bases from V and 4 bases from J, leaving 13 bases between. Per germline, CDR1 MNHNS and CDR2 SASEGT. CDR3 nucleotides: TGTGCCAGCAGTGACCGAGACAGAAAGTATAATTCACCCCTCCACTTT. It encodes CASSDRDRKYNSPLHF.

The V gene is TRBV30, the J gene TRBJ1-5, with 9 bases that match TRBD1. There are 15 residues in the CDR3. Germline V gives CDR1 GTSNPN, CDR2 SVGIG (reference sequence). The V and J ends lost 0 bases and 6 bases, in that order; junction bases with no gene match: 6. CDR3 sequence: CAWSVGQGLGQPQHF. The CDR3 nucleotides read TGTGCCTGGAGTGTGGGACAGGGATTGGGTCAGCCCCAGCATTTT.

The genes are TRBV11-2 and TRBJ1-2, with 7 bases that match TRBD1. From germline, CDR1 is SGHAT and CDR2 FQNNGV. The trim removed 4 bases at V and 4 bases at J, leaving 3 bases unmatched. The CDR3 length is 13 residues. CDR3 sequence: CASSSSGGYGYTF. CDR3 bases: TGTGCCAGCAGCTCGTCAGGGGGCTATGGCTACACCTTC.

The chain recombines TRBV7-2 with TRBJ2-1; D perhaps matches TRBD1 (6 bases). The CDR3 has 16 residues. Trimming left V 2 bases short and J 0 bases short, with 11 bases between. Looked up from germline, CDR1 is SGHTA and CDR2 is FQGNSA. In nucleotides, the CDR3 is TGTGCCAGCAGCTTAACAGGGACCAGCTCCTACAATGAGCAGTTCTTC. Its translation: CASSLTGTSSYNEQFF.

This chain joins TRBV29-1 and TRBJ1-5, with unresolved D. Trimming took 6 bases from V and 2 from J, leaving 11 bases between them. The CDR3 totals 13 residues. Germline CDR1 is SQVTM and CDR2 is ANQGSEA. The CDR3: CSVRESGNQPQHF. The CDR3, as DNA: TGCAGCGTCCGGGAGAGTGGCAATCAGCCCCAGCATTTT.

This clone has a handful of counts. The rearrangement links TRBV15 to TRBJ2-1; tentatively, D is TRBD1 (6 bases). Trimming pared 0 bases from V and 8 bases from J, leaving 14 bases between. Germline V gene data show CDR1 as LNHNV and CDR2 as YYDKDF (reference sequence). CDR3 length: 15 residues. CDR3 DNA sequence: TGTGCCACCAGCAGAGACCGGCAGGGGATACATGAGCAGTTCTTC. Amino acids: CATSRDRQGIHEQFF.